Following are 16 T cell receptor beta chains from one sample sequenced in a study of cytomegalovirus exposure and HLA in healthy donors. Assay used: immunoSEQ multiplex PCR; TCRdb lists only in-frame clones, some missing. The repertoire includes roughly 200,000 clones, roughly nine tenths of them detected once, and 6% to 8% sits in the top ten. Sequenced: PBMCs. The receptors derive from a man younger than 40 in good health and CMV-seropositive.

This chain links TRBV9 with TRBJ2-7, with 8 bases aligning to TRBD2. The CDR3 totals 15 residues. Per the germline V gene, CDR1 is SGDLS and CDR2 is YYNGEE. Trimming removed 0 bases from V and 3 bases from J; junction bases left unmatched: 5. CDR3 nucleotides: TGTGCCAGCAGCGTAGCCAGCGGGAGTGACTACGAGCAGTACTTC. Translated, it gives CASSVASGSDYEQYF.

The chain is built from TRBV7-9 and TRBJ2-1; 7 bases are shared with TRBD1. From germline, CDR1 is SEHNR and CDR2 FQNEAQ (reference sequence). V shed 4 bases, J shed 6 bases, and the junction held 3 bases outside the gene matches. There are 13 residues in the CDR3. Written as DNA, the CDR3 is TGTGCCAGCAGCTCACAGGGGAGCAATGAGCAGTTCTTC. Amino acids: CASSSQGSNEQFF. Looking up the rest from reference TRBV7-9 and TRBJ2-1 gives the full variable domain: DTGVSQNPRHKITKRGQNVTFRCDPISEHNRLYWYRQTLGQGPEFLTYFQNEAQLEKSRLLSDRFSAERPKGSFSTLEIQRTEQGDSAMYLCASSSQGSNEQFFGPGTRLTVL.

This chain connects TRBV6-5 to TRBJ1-3; 7 nucleotides align to TRBD1. This CDR3 is built from 14 residues. V was clipped by 6 bases and J by 9 bases; unmatched bases: 11. Per the germline V gene, CDR1 is MNHEY and CDR2 is SVGAGI. CDR3 region: CASRPGQMLTTIYF. For the CDR3, the DNA is TGTGCCAGCAGGCCGGGACAGATGTTGACCACCATATATTTT.

This chain joins TRBV15 and TRBJ2-5; D gene ambiguous. This CDR3 comprises 11 residues. The germline V and J ends were trimmed by 3 bases and 2 bases, with 1 base remaining between them. The germline CDR1 and CDR2 sequences are LNHNV and YYDKDF (reference sequence). The CDR3 DNA is TGTGCCACCAGCAGTCAAGAGACCCAGTACTTC. Its translation is CATSSQETQYF.

This clone was counted once. The chain carries TRBV4-3 and TRBJ2-1; no definite D call. The V gene's germline CDR1 is LGHNA and CDR2 YSLEER. Trimming took off 1 base at V and 0 bases at J, with 10 bases between the two ends. The CDR3 length is 16 residues. Here the CDR3 DNA reads TGCGCCAGCAGCCAAGTAGAAACGAGCTCCTACAATGAGCAGTTCTTC. Protein product: CASSQVETSSYNEQFF.

The chain links TRBV11-3 to TRBJ2-3; D is perhaps TRBD1 or TRBD2 (5 bases each). Deletions cut 5 bases from V and 6 bases from J, with 15 bases between. This CDR3 contains 14 residues. Germline CDR1 reads SGHNT; CDR2 reads YENEEA. CDR3: CASSTHSGSDTQYF. The CDR3 bases are TGTGCCAGCAGCACCCACTCAGGGAGTGATACGCAGTATTTT.

This clone was counted a few times. This chain uses TRBV29-1 with TRBJ1-1; possible D gene TRBD1, 5 bases. Germline CDR1 SQVTM, CDR2 ANQGSEA. Deletions cut 3 bases from V and 5 bases from J, with 10 bases between. The CDR3 runs to 12 residues. DNA for the CDR3: TGCAGCGTTGATGGAGGGACGACTGAAGCTTTCTTT. Its protein is CSVDGGTTEAFF. Using reference TRBV29-1 and TRBJ1-1 for the parts outside the CDR3, the full variable domain is SAVISQKPSRDICQRGTSLTIQCQVDSQVTMMFWYRQQPGQSLTLIATANQGSEATYESGFVIDKFPISRPNLTFSTLTVSNMSPEDSSIYLCSVDGGTTEAFFGQGTRLTVV.

The chain employs TRBV5-4 and TRBJ1-4, with D tentatively TRBD1 (5 bases). CDR1 is SGHNT and CDR2 is YYREEE in the germline V gene (reference sequence). CDR3 length equals 14 residues. Trimming removed 4 bases at V and 4 bases at J, with 11 bases between. For the CDR3, the DNA is TGTGCCAGCAGCATGGACAAGAATAATGAAAAACTGTTTTTT. This gives the protein CASSMDKNNEKLFF.

This chain connects TRBV5-6 to TRBJ2-5; D possibly corresponds to TRBD2 (5 bases). Between the trimmed V and J ends, which lost 0 bases and 1 base, there was a span of 10 bases. This CDR3 spans 15 amino acids. Germline assignment: CDR1 SGHDT and CDR2 YYEEEE. CDR3 amino acids: CASSLVGASQETQYF. The CDR3 DNA reads TGTGCCAGCAGCTTGGTGGGAGCGTCCCAAGAGACCCAGTACTTC.

The chain uses TRBV29-1 and TRBJ2-7; tentatively, D is TRBD2 (6 bases). Trimming took 3 bases from V and 6 from J, leaving 21 bases between them. The CDR3 contains 15 residues. Germline V gene lookup returns CDR1 SQVTM and CDR2 ANQGSEA. Here the CDR3 DNA reads TGCAGCGTTGAGCCCACCGGGACGGAGGGGCTCGAGCAGTACTTC. This translates into CSVEPTGTEGLEQYF.

This clone was observed once. The V and J genes are TRBV9 and TRBJ2-5, with TRBD2 matching over 8 bases. The germline V gene encodes CDR1 SGDLS and CDR2 YYNGEE. The CDR3 runs 15 residues. After removal of 2 bases from V and 4 bases from J, the junction contained 7 bases not matched to a gene. The DNA for the CDR3 is TGTGCCAGCAGCGTCGGGGGGGGCCGAGGAGAGACCCAGTACTTC. Encoded protein: CASSVGGGRGETQYF.

This sequence joins TRBV5-4 and TRBJ1-3, with D unclear. The V end lost 6 bases, the J end lost 1 base, and 14 bases lay between the germline ends. The CDR3 extends over 15 amino acids. Germline lookup yields CDR1 SGHNT and CDR2 YYREEE (reference sequence). In DNA form, the CDR3 reads TGTGCCAGCACCTTTTCTCCATTGTCTGGAAACACCATATATTTT. It translates to CASTFSPLSGNTIYF.

The chain links TRBV29-1 to TRBJ1-5; no clear D. V shed 6 bases and J shed 3 bases, with 9 bases lying between them. This CDR3 is 12 amino acids long. Germline assignment: CDR1 SQVTM and CDR2 ANQGSEA. This chain's CDR3 is CSVADLNQPQHF. CDR3 bases: TGCAGCGTCGCGGACCTCAATCAGCCCCAGCATTTT.

The CDR3 here is CASSPPPGNEQYF. CDR3 nucleotides: TGTGCCAGCTCACCACCGCCAGGGAACGAGCAGTACTTC. The V call is TRBV18, the J call TRBJ2-7, with a tentative D call TRBD1 (5 bases). In germline, CDR1 is KGHSH, CDR2 LQKENI. The CDR3 totals 13 residues. Trimming left V 0 bases short and J 5 bases short, with 8 bases between.

The J gene is TRBJ2-5, the V gene TRBV7-2, with TRBD2 as a possible D gene (5 bases). Between the trimmed V and J ends, which lost 4 bases and 2 bases, there was a span of 14 bases. The CDR3 totals 15 residues. Germline CDR1 reads SGHTA; CDR2 reads FQGNSA. Here the CDR3 DNA reads TGTGCCAGCAGCTCCAGAGGACTGTTTCAAGAGACCCAGTACTTC. Translation: CASSSRGLFQETQYF. The variable domain in full, with the rest retrieved from reference TRBV7-2 and TRBJ2-5, is GAGVSQSPSNKVTEKGKDVELRCDPISGHTALYWYRQSLGQGLEFLIYFQGNSAPDKSGLPSDRFSAERTGGSVSTLTIQRTQQEDSAVYLCASSSRGLFQETQYFGPGTRLLVL.

The J gene is TRBJ2-2, the V gene TRBV4-3; tentatively, D is TRBD1 (5 bases). The CDR3 covers 13 residues. CDR1 and CDR2 from the germline V gene are LGHNA and YSLEER. With 3 bases removed from V and 8 bases from J, the gap between germline ends came to 10 bases. CDR3 coding DNA: TGCGCCAGCAGCCACCGAACAGGAGGGGAGCTGTTTTTT. This codes for CASSHRTGGELFF.